This T cell receptor beta chain stems from a study of identifying expanded T cells in peripheral blood (dated by TCRdb to between 2017 and 2020). About the full investigation: Technical replicates were generated by sequencing separate aliquots of the same genomic DNA pool, with four replicates compared pairwise.

Overall study results and their limits: For all healthy donors, the variance in clone template counts between two-week samples rose significantly as total template count increased. It was expected by the authors that biological variance in healthy repertoires might increase further over much longer intervals, such as months to years. Between technical replicates the binomial model flagged approximately 1.2 differentially abundant clones, whereas over around two weeks the binomial model flagged about 15 and over roughly 4 weeks approximately 20. Across all healthy-donor time intervals, the beta-binomial model significantly lowered both the number of clones called differentially abundant and the false-positive rate.

The immunoSEQ Assay, which relies on bias-controlled multiplex PCR amplification of genomic DNA, was used to profile TCRbeta CDR3 regions. For the original study's pipeline: The absolute abundance of each unique TCRbeta CDR3 region was quantified after sequences were collapsed and filtered. Differential abundance was tested with a binomial (Fisher-equivalent) model and with a beta-binomial model adding time-dependent variance fitted from healthy donors. Clones with fewer than 5 combined templates were removed, and a clone was called differentially abundant if the clone's Benjamini-Hochberg FDR was below 0.01. In the beta-binomial model, variance was expressed as a function of the total template count across the two samples, in the form v = (b*log(k)+a)^2. In TCRdb, the immuneACCESS table is reduced to in-frame sequences with V and J assigned. These tables do not hold every clone; where another copy was compared, an unresolved V gene accounts for under half, and the others remain unexplained. Clone size and the V and J calls come from that table; the DNA yielded D and trimming. For this sample the table gives 97,000 or so clones, of which roughly 88% were detected only once. 13% to 15% of the sample rests with the top ten.

No immune events such as infections were documented for the healthy donors during the collection period. To calibrate time-dependent variance in a beta-binomial model of T-cell clone differential abundance, blood repertoires from healthy donors were used as a training cohort. The training cohort comprised roughly ten healthy donors, 3 female and 7 male. Donor ages ranged from about 29 to 70 years, with an average of roughly 46 years. Whole blood from each healthy donor was obtained from a commercial supplier and was collected at three time points roughly two weeks apart. For immunosequencing, genomic DNA was extracted from whole blood that had not been sorted. From a lookup of the germline V gene, CDR1 and CDR2 are SGHNT and YENEEA. V is clipped by 6 bases and J by 1 base, and the sequence between their germline boundaries is 9 bases long. The CDR3 runs 13 residues from the cysteine to the phenylalanine. Only CDR3 DNA remains: 39 bases, in frame from the first base.

For this clone: The antigen it recognizes is unknown. Per-base qualities were not stored, and no clone one base away is much larger.

This sequence uses TRBV11-3 and TRBJ2-5; D gene: possibly TRBD2, on 5 matching bases. This TCR came from a person aged 18 to 75 in good health. Sequencing used blood. The CDR3 sequence is CASRAAGQETQYF. The sequenced DNA is TGTGCCAGCAGGGCGGCGGGCCAAGAGACCCAGTACTTC.